The sequence of this TCR beta chain was determined in a study of blood T cell repertoires in COVID-19. Background on the study: Sample material is recorded as cDNA or gDNA derived from T cells, B-cell-depleted T cells, or PBMCs.

Authors' methods: Estimation of nucleated cell counts relied on the amplification of reference gene primers. The repertoire was sequenced with immunoSEQ multiplex PCR; TCRdb's copy has only in-frame clones and lacks some. V, J and clone size reflect that table, while D and trimming were determined from the DNA. Of 390,000 or so clones listed, around four fifths were seen once; the top ten hold around 5.1%. In germline, CDR1 is MNHNS, CDR2 SASEGT. V was cut by 3 bases and J by 9 bases, with 15 bases left in between. The CDR3 loop spans 15 amino acids. Individuals aged roughly 18 to 95 years were recruited from 24 US areas.

The J gene is TRBJ1-6, the V gene TRBV6-1; unclear D gene. Input material: PBMCs or T cells enriched from blood (not recorded which). The receptor's source is a woman aged 45-65 years who had recovered from COVID-19. CDR3 region: CASSEATGIRSPLHF. The CDR3 bases are TGTGCCAGCAGTGAGGCTACGGGTATTCGTTCACCCCTCCACTTT.